This T cell receptor (beta chain) was recovered during a study of neurological immune-mediated disorders (dated by TCRdb to the late 2010s). As for the study more broadly: Among the roughly 34 multiple sclerosis patients, 31 had relapsing-remitting MS and 3 had secondary progressive MS. Using UMI-based sequencing, the study compared peripheral blood TCR-beta repertoires from patients with HTLV-I-associated myelopathy (HAM/TSP), patients with multiple sclerosis, and healthy controls. Longitudinal samples, technical triplicates and paired sorted CD4+ and CD8+ T-cell subsets, alongside PBMC samples, were included among the approximately 98 TCR-beta libraries. Of the 60 to 70 subjects in the cohort, about 14 were HAM/TSP patients, some 34 were multiple sclerosis patients, and about 20 were healthy controls.

What the work shows at the level of the full study, not this receptor alone: Repertoires from 18 of 34 MS patients were grouped by phylogenetic analysis into a cluster of related CDR3 sequences, suggesting a possible repertoire-level signature. No clinical or MRI features were associated with the MS cluster, and the authors said that larger cohorts are needed. Across subjects, expanded clones never shared an identical CDR3 amino acid sequence, which suggests that the TCR-beta repertoires in every group were private. The highest TCR clonal expansion was observed in HAM/TSP patients, whereas the lowest was observed in MS patients, even when compared with healthy controls.

V and J are truncated by 3 bases and 6 bases respectively, leaving an intervening sequence of 11 bases. Spanning cysteine to phenylalanine, the CDR3 consists of 13 amino acids. The entry retains the CDR3 DNA only, 39 bases that are in frame from base 1. Looking up the germline V gene yields CDR1 SGHAT and CDR2 FQNNGV. cDNA was synthesized by template-switch 5'RACE using a primer carrying a 10-nucleotide random unique molecular identifier by which each TCR transcript was tagged. Each sequencing run produced over 170 million TCR-beta sequences covering 15-18 subjects. The RNeasy kit was used for extraction of total RNA. TCR-beta VDJ regions were amplified with primers for the TCR constant region and the 5'RACE anchor, using the KAPA Real-time Library Amplification kit. A first PCR added sample indexes and Illumina adaptors, after which a second PCR increased the library yield. After Ampure bead purification, the TCR product of roughly 650 bp was size-selected on a 2% E-gel SizeSelection system. Library quality was checked on a Bioanalyzer, concentration was measured with Qubit, and libraries were quantified with the Kapa Library Quantification kit before pooling. An Illumina HiSeq 2500 was used to sequence the libraries paired-end at 2 x 150 bp. To increase sequence diversity, about 25-31% phiX was spiked into each library pool. As for the authors' bioinformatics: Quality-filtered reads were processed with the UMI-based MiGEC pipeline, which removed over 90% of raw TCR sequences during error correction. IMGT germline references were used for aligning VDJ genes, and each clonotype was defined as a unique CDR3 amino acid sequence together with its V-J genes. Clonal expansion, Shannon diversity and CDR3 relatedness (CalcPairwiseDistances, ClusterSamples) were evaluated with VDJtools, and phylogenetic trees were built with CLCbio workbench. Using coefficient-of-variation modelling across technical triplicates, the study counted a clone as expanded if it had at least 8 unique UMIs. TCRdb reran the public reads through fastp at Q25 and MiXCR, keeping productive beta chains. One record per CDR3 amino acid sequence lists the most common genes and DNA. Clone size and V and J calls follow TCRdb, not the original study. This sample is represented by tens of thousands of distinct CDR3 sequences; around 4.5% of them were singletons. The ten largest clones add up to around 5% of the sample.

Points on this clonotype: The antigen it recognizes is unknown. Per-nucleotide qualities are absent, and no much larger clonotype sits a single base away.

Libraries from unsorted PBMCs were made from 2 million PBMCs kept in RNAlater at -80 degrees C until RNA extraction. The multiple sclerosis patients were enrolled in a US clinical protocol that evaluated disease progression with magnetic resonance imaging. PBMCs were separated from peripheral blood using Ficoll-Hypaque density gradient centrifugation and then cryopreserved in liquid nitrogen. The sequence is built from TRBV11-2 and TRBJ1-1; no D gene is confidently identified. The sequence came from a woman aged 60-75 years with multiple sclerosis. The sample comprised PBMCs. CDR3 region: CASSFNREAEAFF. The DNA reads as follows: TGTGCCAGCAGCTTCAATCGGGAAGCTGAAGCTTTCTTT.